The clone carrying this T cell receptor (beta chain) was seen a handful of times. V shed 2 bases and J shed 2 bases, with 13 bases lying between them. The CDR3 is 16 amino acids. Germline-derived CDR1 and CDR2 are SGHVS and FNYEAQ. The sample comes from a study of cytomegalovirus exposure and HLA in healthy donors. The primer mix had 60 Vbeta and 13 Jbeta primers. Clones were sequenced by immunoSEQ multiplex PCR, and TCRdb holds only the in-frame ones, with some missing. The sample carries about 160,000 clones, roughly 74% recorded once. The TCR comes from a male donor in good health and CMV-seronegative. The rearrangement joins TRBV7-6 to TRBJ2-1; TRBD2 might be the D (7 bases). Specimen: PBMCs. CDR3 region: CASSLLGGRAYNEQFF. The CDR3 bases are TGTGCCAGCAGCTTATTAGGGGGGAGGGCCTACAATGAGCAGTTCTTC. The full variable domain, in which reference TRBV7-6 and TRBJ2-1 provide the parts outside the CDR3, is GAGVSQSPRYKVTKRGQDVALRCDPISGHVSLYWYRQALGQGPEFLTYFNYEAQQDKSGLPNDRFSAERPEGSISTLTIQRTEQRDSAMYRCASSLLGGRAYNEQFFGPGTRLTVL.